The 16 T cell receptor beta chains below come from one sample, sequenced in a study of shared clonotypes between healthy human individuals. Selected positively for CCR7 and CD45RO-negative, naive CD8 cells excluded terminally differentiated effector memory CD45RA+ cells. Assay: immunoSEQ multiplex PCR; the TCRdb copy retains only in-frame clones and omits some. This sample carries roughly 2,000,000 clones, 90% to 95% of them seen once, and the ten largest clones take over 1.5%. Sequences were obtained from naive CD8+ T cells from PBMCs. These receptors all come from a man aged 18-30 years in good health. Some clones in this sample may be carry-over from other donors' samples.

The chain links TRBV7-9 to TRBJ2-1; 9 nucleotides agree with TRBD2. In germline, CDR1 is SEHNR, CDR2 FQNEAQ (reference sequence). The CDR3 loop spans 15 amino acids. V was pared by 3 bases and J by 8 bases, with 8 bases of the junction left unmatched. The CDR3 here is CASSFLAGVVDEQFF. CDR3 DNA: TGTGCCAGCAGCTTTTTAGCGGGAGTGGTCGATGAGCAGTTCTTC.

The chain uses TRBV28 and TRBJ1-3; D perhaps matches TRBD1 (6 bases). The CDR3 spans 17 residues. Trimming removed 6 bases from V and 0 bases from J, with 18 bases in between. The germline V gene encodes CDR1 MDHEN and CDR2 SYDVKM. In DNA form, the CDR3 reads TGTGCCAGCAGAGGGGGGGAACTATCCTTCTCTGGAAACACCATATATTTT. It is translated as CASRGGELSFSGNTIYF.

The chain combines TRBV19 with TRBJ2-7, with D tentatively TRBD1 (6 bases). V was clipped by 5 bases and J by 6 bases, with 11 bases between them. Germline V lookup: CDR1 LNHDA, CDR2 SQIVND (reference sequence). The CDR3 sequence is 12 residues long. In DNA form, the CDR3 reads TGTGCCAGTAGTGCCCAGGGGAGCGAGCAGTACTTC. It translates to CASSAQGSEQYF.

V gene TRBV5-1 combines with J gene TRBJ2-2; perhaps TRBD1 as D (6 bases). The CDR3 sequence is 18 residues long. Germline loops: CDR1 SGHRS, CDR2 YFSETQ. Trimming cost V 3 bases and J 0 bases, with 18 bases left between them. The CDR3 here is CASSSKDSDRTNTGELFF. The CDR3 bases are TGCGCCAGCAGCTCAAAGGACAGTGACAGAACGAACACCGGGGAGCTGTTTTTT.

V is TRBV13 and J is TRBJ2-7; 12 bases line up with TRBD2. Germline V CDR1 and CDR2: PRHDT, FYEKMQ (reference sequence). The CDR3 has 19 amino acids. J lost 4 bases, V lost 1 base, and 14 bases had no gene match. The CDR3 loop is CASSLAGNQGTSGPYEQYF. CDR3 sequence (DNA): TGTGCCAGCAGCTTAGCGGGCAACCAAGGGACTAGCGGGCCATACGAGCAGTACTTC.

The gene calls are TRBV6-1 and TRBJ2-5; no clear D. Trimming shortened V by 2 bases and J by 0 bases, and 13 bases separated the two germline ends. The CDR3 is made up of 16 amino acids. The V gene's germline CDR1 is MNHNS and CDR2 SASEGT. This CDR3 is CASSEMAESYQETQYF. CDR3 DNA sequence: TGTGCCAGCAGTGAAATGGCAGAATCGTACCAAGAGACCCAGTACTTC.

In the case of this clone: A much larger clone is a single base away; this may be a read error. Different DNA sequences within this sample yield the same CDR3. This rearrangement joins TRBV27 to TRBJ1-5, with unresolved D. The V end was cut by 2 bases, the J end by 6 bases, with 5 bases between. This CDR3 has 12 residues. Germline lookup yields CDR1 MNHEY and CDR2 SMNVEV (reference sequence). The CDR3 here is CASSLVGQPQHF. The CDR3, as DNA: TGTGCCAGCAGTTTAGTGGGTCAGCCCCAGCATTTT.

The chain combines TRBV13 with TRBJ2-2; the match to TRBD2 covers 8 bases. V shed 3 bases and J 4 bases; nucleotides not matched to a gene: 4. The CDR3 has 15 amino acids. CDR1 is PRHDT and CDR2 is FYEKMQ in the germline V gene (reference sequence). Here the CDR3 DNA reads TGTGCCAGCAGCTTCGGGAGGGGAGGCACCGGGGAGCTGTTTTTT. This encodes CASSFGRGGTGELFF.

Remarks on this clone: At the DNA level, this CDR3 is encoded by other sequences in the same sample as well. This chain links TRBV29-1 with TRBJ2-7; tentatively, D is TRBD2 (6 bases). From germline, CDR1 is SQVTM and CDR2 ANQGSEA. The CDR3 is 13 residues long. V gave up 3 bases and J gave up 3 bases, with 12 bases separating them. In nucleotides, the CDR3 is TGCAGCGTTGAGGGGGGACGGGGCTACGAGCAGTACTTC. This codes for CSVEGGRGYEQYF.

The CDR3 nucleotides are TGTGCCAGTAGTATGGGTTCCGGGCTAGCGGGCTCCTACGAGCAGTACTTC. Amino acids: CASSMGSGLAGSYEQYF. This chain uses TRBV19 with TRBJ2-7; TRBD2 matches 8 bases. This CDR3 contains 17 residues. Germline loops: CDR1 LNHDA, CDR2 SQIVND (reference sequence). The J segment lost 0 bases and the V segment lost 3 bases, leaving 10 bases of the junction unmatched.

The V and J genes are TRBV9 and TRBJ1-1; D not certain. The germline gives CDR1 SGDLS, CDR2 YYNGEE. V shed 0 bases and J shed 6 bases, with 15 bases lying between them. This CDR3 has 15 amino acids. This CDR3 reads CASSVAGPPSSEAFF. Written as DNA, the CDR3 is TGTGCCAGCAGCGTAGCCGGACCGCCCTCATCTGAAGCTTTCTTT.

The chain has TRBV13 and TRBJ2-7, with D unclear. The V gene lost 6 bases and the J gene lost 5 bases, with 11 bases spanning the gap. Germline CDR1 PRHDT, CDR2 FYEKMQ (reference sequence). The CDR3 contains 12 residues. The CDR3 region is CASSPGPHEQYF. DNA for the CDR3: TGTGCCAGCAGTCCGGGTCCCCACGAGCAGTACTTC.

The rearrangement links TRBV29-1 to TRBJ2-2, with 9 bases lining up with TRBD1. Germline V gene lookup returns CDR1 SQVTM and CDR2 ANQGSEA. CDR3 size: 14 residues. The junction had 2 bases not matched to a gene; V was cut back by 6 bases and J by 0 bases. As DNA, the CDR3 is TGCAGCGTACAGGGGGCCACGAACACCGGGGAGCTGTTTTTT. This sequence encodes CSVQGATNTGELFF.

The chain recombines TRBV7-9 with TRBJ2-3; 8 nucleotides agree with TRBD2. The length of the CDR3 is 15 residues. Losses at the gene ends were 7 bases for V and 3 bases for J; bases not matched to a gene: 9. Germline V lookup: CDR1 SEHNR, CDR2 FQNEAQ (reference sequence). The CDR3, as DNA: TGTGCCAGCAAAAAAGCCGCGGGAGGTACAGATACGCAGTATTTT. As protein: CASKKAAGGTDTQYF.

J is TRBJ2-7 and V is TRBV27; 8 bases match TRBD1. The CDR3 is 15 amino acids. Germline CDR1 reads MNHEY; CDR2 reads SMNVEV (reference sequence). The V segment lost 4 bases and the J segment 0 bases; nucleotides outside the gene matches: 5. The CDR3 coding sequence is TGTGCCAGCAGTTCACCGGGACAGGTCTCCTACGAGCAGTACTTC. Its protein is CASSSPGQVSYEQYF.

This clone has more than one count but fewer than ten. For the CDR3, the DNA is TGTGCCACCAGCGTCCGGGACACTGGGTATGGCTACACCTTC. Translation: CATSVRDTGYGYTF. V gene TRBV15 combines with J gene TRBJ1-2; D is possibly TRBD1 (6 bases). Trimming stripped 5 bases from V and 5 bases from J, with 15 bases between. This CDR3 is 14 amino acids long. Germline V gene sequence: CDR1 LNHNV, CDR2 YYDKDF (reference sequence).